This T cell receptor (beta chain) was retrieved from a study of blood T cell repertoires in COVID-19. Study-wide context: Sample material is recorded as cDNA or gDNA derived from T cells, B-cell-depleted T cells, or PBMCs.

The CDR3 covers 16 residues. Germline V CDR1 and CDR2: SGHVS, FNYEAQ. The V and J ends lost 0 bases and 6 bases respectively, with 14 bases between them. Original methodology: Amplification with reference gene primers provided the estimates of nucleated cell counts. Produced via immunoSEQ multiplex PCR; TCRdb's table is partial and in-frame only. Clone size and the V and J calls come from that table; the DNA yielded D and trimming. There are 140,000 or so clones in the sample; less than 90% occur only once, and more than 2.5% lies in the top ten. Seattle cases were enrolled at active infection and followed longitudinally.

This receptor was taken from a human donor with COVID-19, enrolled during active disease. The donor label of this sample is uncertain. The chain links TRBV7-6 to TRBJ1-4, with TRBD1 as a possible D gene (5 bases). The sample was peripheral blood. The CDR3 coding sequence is TGTGCCAGCAGCTTAGCTCCTTCAGGGTTTTATGAAAAACTGTTTTTT. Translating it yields CASSLAPSGFYEKLFF. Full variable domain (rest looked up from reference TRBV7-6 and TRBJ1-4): GAGVSQSPRYKVTKRGQDVALRCDPISGHVSLYWYRQALGQGPEFLTYFNYEAQQDKSGLPNDRFSAERPEGSISTLTIQRTEQRDSAMYRCASSLAPSGFYEKLFFGSGTQLSVL.